The T cell receptor (beta chain) described here comes from a study of brain T cells in children with intractable seizures. There are 14 residues in the CDR3. V dropped 5 bases and J dropped 5 bases, with 13 bases sitting between them. Germline loops: CDR1 LNHNV, CDR2 YYDKDF (reference sequence). The sequenced cases were selected for having the highest brain T cell transcript signatures. Only in-frame clones appear in the TCRdb table, and some are missing; sequencing was by immunoSEQ multiplex PCR. The table lists about 120,000 clones, under 95% of them singletons. Sequenced here: peripheral blood, sampled at surgery. This TCR was recovered from a boy younger than two with hemimegalencephaly and intractable seizures. This chain joins TRBV15 and TRBJ1-5; a possible D gene is TRBD1 (5 bases). The CDR3 DNA follows: TGTGCCACCAGCTGGGACCCGGGGGATCAGCCCCAGCATTTT. This gives the protein CATSWDPGDQPQHF.